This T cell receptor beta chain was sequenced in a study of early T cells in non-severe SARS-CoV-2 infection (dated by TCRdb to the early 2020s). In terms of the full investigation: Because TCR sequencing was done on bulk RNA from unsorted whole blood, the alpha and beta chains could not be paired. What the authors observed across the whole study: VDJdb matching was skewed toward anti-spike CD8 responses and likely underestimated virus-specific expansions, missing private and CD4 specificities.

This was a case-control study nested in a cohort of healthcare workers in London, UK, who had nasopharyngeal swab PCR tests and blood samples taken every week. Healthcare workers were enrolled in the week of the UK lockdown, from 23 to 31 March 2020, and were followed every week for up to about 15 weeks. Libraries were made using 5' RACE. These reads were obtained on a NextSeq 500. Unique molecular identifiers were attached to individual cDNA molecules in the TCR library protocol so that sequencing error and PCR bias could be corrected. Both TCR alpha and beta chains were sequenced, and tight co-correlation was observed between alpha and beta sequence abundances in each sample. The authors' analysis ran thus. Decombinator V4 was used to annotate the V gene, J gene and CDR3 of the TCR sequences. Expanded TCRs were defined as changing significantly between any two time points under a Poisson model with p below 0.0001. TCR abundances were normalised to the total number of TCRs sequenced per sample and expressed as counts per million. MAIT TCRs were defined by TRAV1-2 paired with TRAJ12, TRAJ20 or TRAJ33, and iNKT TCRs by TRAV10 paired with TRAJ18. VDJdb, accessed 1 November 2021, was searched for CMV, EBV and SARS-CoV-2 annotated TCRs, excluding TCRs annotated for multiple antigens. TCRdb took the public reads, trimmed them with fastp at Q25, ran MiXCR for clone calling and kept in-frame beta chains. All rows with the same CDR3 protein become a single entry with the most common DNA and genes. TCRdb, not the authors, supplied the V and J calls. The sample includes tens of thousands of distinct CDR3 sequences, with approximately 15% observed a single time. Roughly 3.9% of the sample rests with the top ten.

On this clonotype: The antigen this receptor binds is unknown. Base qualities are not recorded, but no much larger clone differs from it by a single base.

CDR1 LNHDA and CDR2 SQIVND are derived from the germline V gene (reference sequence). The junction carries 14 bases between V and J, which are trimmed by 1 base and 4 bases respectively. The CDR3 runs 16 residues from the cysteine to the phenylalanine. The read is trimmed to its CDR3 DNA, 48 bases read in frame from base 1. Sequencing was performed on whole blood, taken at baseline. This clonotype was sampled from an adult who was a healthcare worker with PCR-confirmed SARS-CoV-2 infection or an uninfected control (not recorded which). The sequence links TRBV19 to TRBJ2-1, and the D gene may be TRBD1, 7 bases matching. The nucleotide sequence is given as TGTGCCAGTAGTATAGCAGCGCAGGGGGGATACAATGAGCAGTTCTTC. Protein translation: CASSIAAQGGYNEQFF.